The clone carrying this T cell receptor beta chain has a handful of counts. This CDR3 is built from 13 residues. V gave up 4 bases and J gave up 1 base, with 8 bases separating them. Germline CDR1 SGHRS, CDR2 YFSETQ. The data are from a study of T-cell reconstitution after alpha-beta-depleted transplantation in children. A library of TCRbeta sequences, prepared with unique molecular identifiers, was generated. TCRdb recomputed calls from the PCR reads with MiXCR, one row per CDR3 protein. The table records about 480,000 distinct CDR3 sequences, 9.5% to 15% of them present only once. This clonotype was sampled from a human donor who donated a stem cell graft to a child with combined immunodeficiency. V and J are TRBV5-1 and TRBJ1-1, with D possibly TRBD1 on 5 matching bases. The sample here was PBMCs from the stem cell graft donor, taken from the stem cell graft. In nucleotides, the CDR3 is TGCGCCAGCAGCATGGGGCAGAACACTGAAGCTTTCTTT. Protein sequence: CASSMGQNTEAFF. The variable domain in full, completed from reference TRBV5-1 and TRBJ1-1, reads KAGVTQTPRYLIKTRGQQVTLSCSPISGHRSVSWYQQTPGQGLQFLFEYFSETQRNKGNFPGRFSGRQFSNSRSEMNVSTLELGDSALYLCASSMGQNTEAFFGQGTRLTVV.